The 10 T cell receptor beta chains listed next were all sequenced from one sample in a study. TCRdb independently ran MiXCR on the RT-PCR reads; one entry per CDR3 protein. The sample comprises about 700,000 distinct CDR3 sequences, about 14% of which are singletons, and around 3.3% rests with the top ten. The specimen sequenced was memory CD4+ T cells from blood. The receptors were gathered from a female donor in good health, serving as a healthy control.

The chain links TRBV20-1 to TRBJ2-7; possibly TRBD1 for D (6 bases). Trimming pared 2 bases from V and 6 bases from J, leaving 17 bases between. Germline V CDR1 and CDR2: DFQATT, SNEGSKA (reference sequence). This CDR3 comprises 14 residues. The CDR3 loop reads CSARFAASGAEQYF. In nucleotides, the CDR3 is TGCAGTGCTAGATTCGCGGCTTCAGGGGCCGAGCAGTACTTC.

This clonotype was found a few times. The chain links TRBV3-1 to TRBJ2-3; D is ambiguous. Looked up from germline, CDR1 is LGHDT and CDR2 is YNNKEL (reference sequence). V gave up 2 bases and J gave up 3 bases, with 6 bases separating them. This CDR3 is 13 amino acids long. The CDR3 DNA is TGTGCCAGCAGCCAATCCCCTACAGATACGCAGTATTTT. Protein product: CASSQSPTDTQYF.

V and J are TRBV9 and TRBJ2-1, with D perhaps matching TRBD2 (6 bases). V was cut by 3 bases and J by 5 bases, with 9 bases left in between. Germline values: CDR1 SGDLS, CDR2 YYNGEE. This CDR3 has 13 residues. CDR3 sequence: CASSARLDNEQFF. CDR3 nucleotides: TGTGCCAGCAGCGCCAGACTAGACAATGAGCAGTTCTTC.

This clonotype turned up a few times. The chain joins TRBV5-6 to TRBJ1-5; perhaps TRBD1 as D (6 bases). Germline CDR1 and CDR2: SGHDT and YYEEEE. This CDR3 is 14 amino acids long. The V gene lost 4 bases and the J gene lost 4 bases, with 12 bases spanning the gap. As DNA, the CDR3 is TGTGCCAGCAGCCCCACAGGGCAGAATCAGCCCCAGCATTTT. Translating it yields CASSPTGQNQPQHF.

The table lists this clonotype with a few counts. The CDR3 DNA reads as TGTGCCAGCGAGGAGAACAGGATCTCCTACGAGCAGTACTTC. Amino acid sequence: CASEENRISYEQYF. The V and J genes are TRBV6-4 and TRBJ2-7; a possible D gene is TRBD1 (5 bases). The CDR3 length is 14 residues. Germline V gene sequence: CDR1 MRHNA, CDR2 SNTAGT. The germline V and J ends were trimmed by 8 bases and 0 bases, with 14 bases remaining between them.

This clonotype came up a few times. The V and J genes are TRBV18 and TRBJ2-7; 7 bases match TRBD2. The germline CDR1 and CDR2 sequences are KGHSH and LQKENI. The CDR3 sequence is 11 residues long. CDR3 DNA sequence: TGTAGCAGCTCAGAGACTAGCCATTATTACTTC. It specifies CSSSETSHYYF.

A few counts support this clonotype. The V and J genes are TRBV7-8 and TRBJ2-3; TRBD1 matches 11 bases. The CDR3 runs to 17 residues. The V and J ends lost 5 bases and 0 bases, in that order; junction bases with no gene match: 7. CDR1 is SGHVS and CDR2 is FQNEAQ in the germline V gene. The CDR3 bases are TGTGCCAGCAGCAACCGGGACAGGGGGTCTAGCACAGATACGCAGTATTTT. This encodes CASSNRDRGSSTDTQYF.

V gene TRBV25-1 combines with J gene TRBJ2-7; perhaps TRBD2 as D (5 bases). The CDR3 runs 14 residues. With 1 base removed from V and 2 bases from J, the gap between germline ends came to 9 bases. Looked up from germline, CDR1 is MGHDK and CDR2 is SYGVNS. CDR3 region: CASSEWETPYEQYF. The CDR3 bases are TGTGCCAGCAGTGAATGGGAGACACCCTACGAGCAGTACTTC.

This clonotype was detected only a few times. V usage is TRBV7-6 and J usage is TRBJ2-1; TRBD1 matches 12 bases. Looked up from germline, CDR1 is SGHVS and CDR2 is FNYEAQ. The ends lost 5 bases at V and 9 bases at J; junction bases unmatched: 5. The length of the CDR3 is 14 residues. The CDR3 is CASSTGQGAGEQFF. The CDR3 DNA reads TGTGCCAGCAGCACGGGACAGGGGGCCGGTGAGCAGTTCTTC.

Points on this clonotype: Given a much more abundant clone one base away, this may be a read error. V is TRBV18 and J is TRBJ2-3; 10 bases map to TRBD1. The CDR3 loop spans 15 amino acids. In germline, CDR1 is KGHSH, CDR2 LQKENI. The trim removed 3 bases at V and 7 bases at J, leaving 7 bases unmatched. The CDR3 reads CASSPPGQGSYTQYF. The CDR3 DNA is TGTGCCAGCTCACCCCCGGGACAGGGGTCATATACGCAGTATTTT.